This T cell receptor (beta chain) was profiled in a study of shared clonotypes between healthy human individuals. In the case of this clone: Other DNA sequences of this sample code for an identical CDR3.

The CDR3 runs to 14 residues. The germline V and J ends were trimmed by 0 bases and 4 bases, with 11 bases remaining between them. Germline V lookup: CDR1 SGDLS, CDR2 YYNGEE. The assay was immunoSEQ multiplex PCR, and TCRdb's table has in-frame clones only and misses some. Of some 2 million clones listed, over 85% were seen once; the top ten hold roughly 1%. Terminally differentiated effector memory CD45RA+ cells were left out of the naive CD8 fraction, which was CD45RO-negative and positively selected for CCR7. The sequence was collected from a man between 18 and 29 years old in good health. V usage is TRBV9 and J usage is TRBJ2-7, with D unclear. The sequencing input was naive CD8+ T cells sorted from blood. CDR3 sequence: CASSVGGAVYEQYF. CDR3 sequence (DNA): TGTGCCAGCAGCGTAGGGGGTGCAGTTTACGAGCAGTACTTC.